The clone carrying this TCR beta chain was detected a few times. The method was immunoSEQ multiplex PCR; TCRdb's version includes in-frame clones alone and lacks a portion of them. The table records about 110,000 clones, around 81% of them present only once. CDR3 length equals 11 residues. Germline lookup yields CDR1 KGHSH and CDR2 LQKENI. V lost 3 bases, J lost 7 bases, and 6 bases lay in between. The data originate from a study of blood T cell repertoires in COVID-19. Study-wide background: PBMCs, B-cell-depleted T cells, or T cells were the source of the cDNA or gDNA that made up the material.

The rearrangement joins TRBV18 to TRBJ1-1; D remains unclear. The sample taken for sequencing was peripheral blood. The receptor's source is a woman in her seventies with acute or convalescent COVID-19. This CDR3 reads CASSPSSEAFF. CDR3 coding DNA: TGTGCCAGCTCACCCTCCAGTGAAGCTTTCTTT.